These T cell receptor beta chains were read from a single sample in a study of cytomegalovirus exposure and HLA in healthy donors. The data were produced by immunoSEQ multiplex PCR, yet TCRdb's version contains in-frame clones alone and is incomplete. The sample lists some 98,000 clones; 70% to 80% were seen once. Sequenced material: PBMCs. All receptors derive from a man aged 18 to 29 in good health and CMV-seropositive. The CDR3 runs from the conserved cysteine through the conserved F or W. D genes are given only for firm matches. Clone size appears in some rows only: once, few, many, or a class for an expanded clone.

TRBV4-1	few	TRBJ2-1	TRBD1	CASSQTKQGINNEQFF	TGCGCCAGCAGCCAAACGAAACAGGGGATCAACAATGAGCAGTTCTTC
TRBV10-3	NA	TRBJ1-1	TRBD1	CAIGSTGGDTEAFF	TGTGCCATCGGGTCTACAGGGGGGGACACTGAAGCTTTCTTT
TRBV7-8	NA	TRBJ2-1	TRBD1	CASSLRDRDGNEQFF	TGTGCCAGCAGCCTCCGGGACAGGGACGGCAATGAGCAGTTCTTC
TRBV5-1	NA	TRBJ2-3	TRBD2	CASSAGLRGGPTDTQYF	TGCGCCAGCAGCGCAGGATTGCGCGGGGGGCCCACAGATACGCAGTATTTT
TRBV27	NA	TRBJ1-3	TRBD1	CASRGDRSNTIYF	TGTGCCAGTAGGGGGGACAGGTCGAACACCATATATTTT
TRBV29-1	NA	TRBJ2-7	TRBD2	CSVGGRGPYEQYF	TGCAGCGTTGGGGGGAGGGGACCCTACGAGCAGTACTTC
TRBV6-1	NA	TRBJ2-5	TRBD1	CASSELVDRPMAQYF	TGTGCCAGCAGTGAACTAGTGGACAGGCCCATGGCCCAGTACTTC
TRBV7-9	NA	TRBJ2-1	TRBD1	CASSSGRTGGFYNEQFF	TGTGCCAGCAGCTCGGGGAGGACAGGGGGGTTTTACAATGAGCAGTTCTTC
TRBV28	NA	TRBJ2-2	TRBD2	CASSLRVGLAGPTGELFF	TGTGCCAGCAGTTTGCGGGTCGGACTAGCGGGACCCACCGGGGAGCTGTTTTTT
TRBV4-1	NA	TRBJ2-7	NA	CASSQDGSASSDEQYF	TGCGCCAGCAGCCAAGATGGTTCGGCTAGTTCCGACGAGCAGTACTTC
TRBV5-1	few	TRBJ2-2	TRBD2	CASSLTSSGGGTGELFF	TGCGCCAGCAGCTTAACCTCCAGCGGGGGGGGAACCGGGGAGCTGTTTTTT
TRBV5-1	NA	TRBJ2-1	NA	CASSHRGNEQFF	TGCGCCAGCAGCCACCGGGGCAATGAGCAGTTCTTC
TRBV6-5	NA	TRBJ2-2	NA	CASSYSFQNTGELFF	TGTGCCAGCAGTTACTCGTTTCAAAACACCGGGGAGCTGTTTTTT
TRBV5-8	NA	TRBJ1-5	TRBD1	CASSPGGTGPQHF	TGTGCCAGCAGCCCCGGGGGGACAGGGCCCCAGCATTTT
TRBV28	NA	TRBJ1-5	NA	CASSSRRNNQPQHF	TGTGCCAGCAGTTCTCGGCGGAACAATCAGCCCCAGCATTTT
TRBV4-1	few	TRBJ2-5	NA	CASSQGLKGGETQYF	TGCGCCAGCAGCCAGGGCTTAAAAGGTGGGGAGACCCAGTACTTC
TRBV19	NA	TRBJ1-1	NA	CASSILLGTSGAFF	TGTGCCAGTAGTATATTGTTGGGGACCAGCGGGGCTTTCTTT
TRBV27	NA	TRBJ2-7	TRBD1	CASSKPGQASYEQYF	TGTGCCAGCAGTAAGCCGGGACAGGCCTCCTACGAGCAGTACTTC
TRBV7-9	NA	TRBJ1-5	NA	CASSLAPNQPQHF	TGTGCCAGCAGCTTAGCCCCTAATCAGCCCCAGCATTTT
TRBV27	NA	TRBJ2-2	TRBD2	CASRPLAGVLNTGELFF	TGTGCCAGCAGACCCTTAGCGGGGGTACTGAACACCGGGGAGCTGTTTTTT
TRBV6-1	many	TRBJ2-3	TRBD2	CASSETLAYTDTQYF	TGTGCCAGCAGTGAAACACTAGCGTACACAGATACGCAGTATTTT
TRBV14	NA	TRBJ2-7	NA	CASSQRVPYEQYF	TGTGCCAGCAGCCAGAGGGTACCCTACGAGCAGTACTTC
TRBV10-3	NA	TRBJ2-1	TRBD2	CATVAGGAYNEQFF	TGTGCCACCGTAGCGGGGGGAGCCTACAATGAGCAGTTCTTC
TRBV14	NA	TRBJ1-1	NA	CASSQDPREGEAFF	TGTGCCAGCAGCCAGGATCCGAGGGAAGGTGAAGCTTTCTTT
TRBV7-2	NA	TRBJ2-5	TRBD1	CASSLTGVETQYF	TGTGCCAGCAGCCTAACAGGGGTCGAGACCCAGTACTTC
TRBV6-1	few	TRBJ1-5	NA	CASSEQFNQPQHF	TGTGCCAGCAGTGAACAGTTCAATCAGCCCCAGCATTTT
TRBV15	NA	TRBJ2-3	TRBD2	CATSMGVDSGGADTQYF	TGTGCCACCAGCATGGGGGTTGATAGCGGGGGGGCAGATACGCAGTATTTT
TRBV18	NA	TRBJ1-4	NA	CASSPEPISGIGNEKLFF	TGTGCCAGCTCACCAGAGCCTATTTCAGGGATCGGGAATGAAAAACTGTTTTTT
TRBV10-2	once	TRBJ2-3	NA	CASSDGVSTDTQYF	TGCGCCAGCAGTGACGGAGTAAGCACAGATACGCAGTATTTT
TRBV19	NA	TRBJ2-2	NA	CASSIGTGKGELFF	TGTGCCAGTAGTATAGGAACAGGGAAGGGGGAGCTGTTTTTT
TRBV7-8	NA	TRBJ2-7	TRBD2	CASSELAGGYSEQYF	TGTGCCAGCAGCGAACTAGCGGGGGGATATAGCGAGCAGTACTTC
TRBV4-1	NA	TRBJ2-5	TRBD2	CASSQEGGGGIGGTLQETQYF	TGCGCCAGCAGCCAAGAGGGCGGGGGGGGAATTGGCGGCACATTACAAGAGACCCAGTACTTC
TRBV18	NA	TRBJ1-5	NA	CASSPDRAQPQHF	TGTGCCAGCTCACCCGACAGAGCCCAGCCCCAGCATTTT